Presented here are 10 T cell receptor beta chains from one specimen sequenced in a study of control samples from healthy donors and cancer patients. Method: immunoSEQ multiplex PCR; TCRdb's copy keeps in-frame clones and lacks some. The sample has 90,000 to 150,000 clones; around nine tenths are singletons. Sequenced: blood. The origin of the receptors is a man aged 30 to 39 in good health.

This clone has a count of ten or more. This chain links TRBV7-9 with TRBJ1-4; a weak D match, TRBD1 (5 bases). The V end lost 6 bases, the J end lost 7 bases, and 18 bases lay between the germline ends. CDR1 is SEHNR, CDR2 FQNEAQ, per germline (reference sequence). This CDR3 region has 15 residues. CDR3 loop: CASSPTGTPGEKLFF. The CDR3 DNA is TGTGCCAGCAGTCCTACCGGGACCCCGGGTGAAAAACTGTTTTTT.

The chain couples TRBV4-1 to TRBJ2-3, with 8 bases fitting TRBD2. Germline CDR1 MGHRA, CDR2 YSYEKL. The CDR3 consists of 15 residues. V lost 0 bases and J lost 5; bases outside the gene matches: 4. CDR3 protein: CASSQELAGIDTQYF. In DNA, the CDR3 is TGCGCCAGCAGCCAAGAGCTAGCGGGCATAGATACGCAGTATTTT.

This clone showed up just once. The chain carries TRBV9 and TRBJ2-5, with 8 bases lining up with TRBD2. The CDR3 is 14 amino acids. CDR1 is SGDLS and CDR2 is YYNGEE in the germline V gene. The ends lost 4 bases at V and 5 bases at J; junction bases unmatched: 7. CDR3: CASSLGGGLETQYF. In DNA, the CDR3 is TGTGCCAGCAGCCTCGGCGGGGGGTTGGAGACCCAGTACTTC.

V and J are TRBV18 and TRBJ1-2; 7 positions agree with TRBD1. With V trimmed by 3 bases and J by 5 bases, 0 bases remained unmatched. This CDR3 is 12 amino acids long. Germline V gene lookup returns CDR1 KGHSH and CDR2 LQKENI. CDR3: CASSPGQYGYTF. The CDR3 coding sequence is TGTGCCAGCTCACCGGGACAGTATGGCTACACCTTC.

The rearrangement uses TRBV7-9 and TRBJ2-7; weak D call: TRBD2 (5 bases). Trimming removed 8 bases from V and 6 bases from J, with 23 bases in between. This CDR3 is built from 15 residues. Germline-derived CDR1 and CDR2 are SEHNR and FQNEAQ (reference sequence). The CDR3 nucleotides read TGTGCCAGCCGGGGTAACTACCTAGTTGAAGGCGAGCAGTACTTC. It translates to CASRGNYLVEGEQYF.

The V gene is TRBV6-5, the J gene TRBJ2-4; 12 bases line up with TRBD2. The CDR3 runs 15 residues. The ends lost 9 bases at V and 3 bases at J; junction bases unmatched: 6. Germline CDR1 and CDR2: MNHEY and SVGAGI. CDR3 in DNA: TGTGCCAGTTATCTAGCGGGGGGGCTCAAAAACATTCAGTACTTC. It specifies CASYLAGGLKNIQYF.

The chain is built from TRBV9 and TRBJ1-3, with a tentative D call TRBD1 (5 bases). CDR3 size: 15 residues. The germline V gene has CDR1 SGDLS and CDR2 YYNGEE. Trimming removed 5 bases at V and 6 bases at J, with 18 bases between. DNA of the CDR3: TGTGCCAGCAGTTTGGAAACGGGGGTTCTAAACACCATATATTTT. It translates to CASSLETGVLNTIYF.

This chain uses TRBV30 with TRBJ1-1; the D gene is possibly TRBD1 (5 bases). CDR1 and CDR2 from the germline V gene are GTSNPN and SVGIG (reference sequence). The CDR3 sequence is 15 residues long. V lost 2 bases, J lost 1 base, and 14 bases lay in between. The DNA of the CDR3 is TGTGCCTGGAGTTCCTTAGGGGCGGCGAACACTGAAGCTTTCTTT. Its protein is CAWSSLGAANTEAFF.

The J gene is TRBJ2-7, the V gene TRBV10-1; a weak D match, TRBD2 (6 bases). CDR1 and CDR2 (germline): WNHNN, SYGVQD (reference sequence). The CDR3 contains 14 residues. With 5 bases removed from V and 9 bases from J, the gap between germline ends came to 20 bases. CDR3 protein: CASSPAGGTGWQYF. DNA of the CDR3: TGCGCCAGCAGTCCCGCAGGAGGGACGGGATGGCAGTACTTC.

The chain joins TRBV3-1 (or the pseudogene TRBV3-2) to TRBJ1-2; D is ambiguous. Trimming removed 4 bases from V and 6 bases from J, with 12 bases in between. CDR3 size: 13 residues. Looked up from germline, CDR1 is LGHDT and CDR2 is YNNKEL (reference sequence). In DNA form, the CDR3 reads TGTGCCAGCAGCCCCCGGACTGATAATGGCTACACCTTC. Translation gives CASSPRTDNGYTF.